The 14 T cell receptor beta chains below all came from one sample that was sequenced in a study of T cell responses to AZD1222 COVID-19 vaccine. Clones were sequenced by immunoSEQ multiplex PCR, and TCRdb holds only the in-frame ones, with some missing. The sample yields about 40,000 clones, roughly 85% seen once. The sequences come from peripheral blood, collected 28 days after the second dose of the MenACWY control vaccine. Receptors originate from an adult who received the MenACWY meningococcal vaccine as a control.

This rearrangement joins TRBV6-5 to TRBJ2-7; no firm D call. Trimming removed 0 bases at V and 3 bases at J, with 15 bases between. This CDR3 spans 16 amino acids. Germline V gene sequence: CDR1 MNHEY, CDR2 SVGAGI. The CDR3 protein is CASSYSRTSRDYEQYF. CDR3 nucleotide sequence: TGTGCCAGCAGTTACTCGAGGACGAGTCGAGACTACGAGCAGTACTTC.

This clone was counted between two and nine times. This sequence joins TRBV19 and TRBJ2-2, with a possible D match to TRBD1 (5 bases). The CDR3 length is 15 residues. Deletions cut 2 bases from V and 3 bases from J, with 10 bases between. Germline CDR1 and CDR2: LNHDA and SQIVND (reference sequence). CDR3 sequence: CASSISTAHTGELFF. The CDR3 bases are TGTGCCAGTAGTATATCGACAGCCCACACCGGGGAGCTGTTTTTT.

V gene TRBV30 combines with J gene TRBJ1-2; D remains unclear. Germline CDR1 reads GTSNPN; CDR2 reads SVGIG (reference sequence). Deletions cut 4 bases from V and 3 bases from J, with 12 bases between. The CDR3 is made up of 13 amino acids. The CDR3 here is CAWTRGTDYGYTF. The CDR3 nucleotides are TGTGCCTGGACTCGCGGAACCGACTATGGCTACACCTTC.

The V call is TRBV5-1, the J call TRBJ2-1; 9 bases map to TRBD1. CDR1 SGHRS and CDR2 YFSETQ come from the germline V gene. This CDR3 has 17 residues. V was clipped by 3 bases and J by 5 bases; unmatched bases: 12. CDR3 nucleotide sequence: TGCGCCAGCAGCTCCCCGGACAGGGGAAAAAGGAACAATGAGCAGTTCTTC. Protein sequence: CASSSPDRGKRNNEQFF.

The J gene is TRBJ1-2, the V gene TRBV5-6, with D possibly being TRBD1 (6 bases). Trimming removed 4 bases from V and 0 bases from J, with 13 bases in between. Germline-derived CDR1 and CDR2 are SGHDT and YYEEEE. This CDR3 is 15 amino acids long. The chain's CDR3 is CASSHEDRSNYGYTF. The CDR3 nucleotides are TGTGCCAGCAGCCATGAAGACAGGTCTAACTATGGCTACACCTTC.

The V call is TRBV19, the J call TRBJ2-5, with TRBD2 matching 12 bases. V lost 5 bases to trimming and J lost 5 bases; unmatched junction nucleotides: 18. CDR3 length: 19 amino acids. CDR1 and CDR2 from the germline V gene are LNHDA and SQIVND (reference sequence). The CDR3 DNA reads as TGTGCCAGTAGTTGGAGGCCCCTAGCGGGAGGGCCGGATGGGGAGACCCAGTACTTC. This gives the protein CASSWRPLAGGPDGETQYF. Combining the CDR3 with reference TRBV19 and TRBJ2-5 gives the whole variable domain DGGITQSPKYLFRKEGQNVTLSCEQNLNHDAMYWYRQDPGQGLRLIYYSQIVNDFQKGDIAEGYSVSREKKESFPLTVTSAQKNPTAFYLCASSWRPLAGGPDGETQYFGPGTRLLVL.

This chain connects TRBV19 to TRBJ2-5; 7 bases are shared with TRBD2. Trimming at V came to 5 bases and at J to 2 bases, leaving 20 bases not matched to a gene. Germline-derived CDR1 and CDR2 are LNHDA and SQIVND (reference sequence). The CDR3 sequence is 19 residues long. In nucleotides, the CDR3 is TGTGCCAGTAGTTTGTATTCGCGGGAGCGCCGGGGGTGGCAAGAGACCCAGTACTTC. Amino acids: CASSLYSRERRGWQETQYF. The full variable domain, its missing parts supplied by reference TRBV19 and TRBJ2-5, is DGGITQSPKYLFRKEGQNVTLSCEQNLNHDAMYWYRQDPGQGLRLIYYSQIVNDFQKGDIAEGYSVSREKKESFPLTVTSAQKNPTAFYLCASSLYSRERRGWQETQYFGPGTRLLVL.

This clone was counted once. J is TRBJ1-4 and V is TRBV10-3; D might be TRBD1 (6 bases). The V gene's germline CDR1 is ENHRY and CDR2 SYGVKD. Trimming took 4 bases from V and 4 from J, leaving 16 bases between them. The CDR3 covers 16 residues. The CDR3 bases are TGTGCCATCAGTGTGGGGCCGACAGGCCTTAATGAAAAACTGTTTTTT. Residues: CAISVGPTGLNEKLFF.

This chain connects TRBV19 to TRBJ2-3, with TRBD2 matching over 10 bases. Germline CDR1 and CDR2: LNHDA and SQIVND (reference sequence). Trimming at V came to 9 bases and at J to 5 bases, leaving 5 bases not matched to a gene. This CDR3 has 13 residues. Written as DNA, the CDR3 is TGTGCCAGGGAGACTAGCGGGCTAGATACGCAGTATTTT. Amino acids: CARETSGLDTQYF.

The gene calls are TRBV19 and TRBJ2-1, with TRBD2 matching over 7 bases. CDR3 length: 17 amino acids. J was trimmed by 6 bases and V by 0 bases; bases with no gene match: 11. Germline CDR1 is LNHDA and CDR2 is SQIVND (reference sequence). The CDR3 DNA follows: TGTGCCAGTAGTATAGAGGGAGGGACCCGATGGGCCAATGAGCAGTTCTTC. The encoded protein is CASSIEGGTRWANEQFF.

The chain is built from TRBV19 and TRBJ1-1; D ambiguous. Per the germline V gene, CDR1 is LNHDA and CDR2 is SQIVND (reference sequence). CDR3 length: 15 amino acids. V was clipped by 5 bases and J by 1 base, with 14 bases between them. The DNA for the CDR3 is TGTGCCAGTAGTGTACCCGGACGGGGGAACACTGAAGCTTTCTTT. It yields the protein CASSVPGRGNTEAFF. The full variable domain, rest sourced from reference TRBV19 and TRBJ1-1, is DGGITQSPKYLFRKEGQNVTLSCEQNLNHDAMYWYRQDPGQGLRLIYYSQIVNDFQKGDIAEGYSVSREKKESFPLTVTSAQKNPTAFYLCASSVPGRGNTEAFFGQGTRLTVV.

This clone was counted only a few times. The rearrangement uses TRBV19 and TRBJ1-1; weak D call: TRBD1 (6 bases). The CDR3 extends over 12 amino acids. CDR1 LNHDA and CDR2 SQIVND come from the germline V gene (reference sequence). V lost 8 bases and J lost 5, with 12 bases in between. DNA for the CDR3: TGTGCCAGTTCCCTGGACAGAACTGAAGCTTTCTTT. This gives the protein CASSLDRTEAFF.

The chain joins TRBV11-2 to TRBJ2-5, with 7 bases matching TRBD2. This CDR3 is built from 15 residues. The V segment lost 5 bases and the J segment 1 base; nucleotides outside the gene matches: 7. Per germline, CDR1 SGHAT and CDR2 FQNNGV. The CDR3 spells CASSPFTGGQETQYF. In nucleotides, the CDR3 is TGTGCCAGCAGCCCCTTTACGGGGGGCCAAGAGACCCAGTACTTC. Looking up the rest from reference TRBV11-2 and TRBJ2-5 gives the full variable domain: EAGVAQSPRYKIIEKRQSVAFWCNPISGHATLYWYQQILGQGPKLLIQFQNNGVVDDSQLPKDRFSAERLKGVDSTLKIQPAKLEDSAVYLCASSPFTGGQETQYFGPGTRLLVL.

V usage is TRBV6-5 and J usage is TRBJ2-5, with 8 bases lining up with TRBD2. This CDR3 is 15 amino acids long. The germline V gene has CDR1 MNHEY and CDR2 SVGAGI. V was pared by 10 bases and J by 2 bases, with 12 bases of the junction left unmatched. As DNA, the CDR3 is TGTGCCACCCGTCACGGAGCGGGGGAACAAGAGACCCAGTACTTC. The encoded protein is CATRHGAGEQETQYF.